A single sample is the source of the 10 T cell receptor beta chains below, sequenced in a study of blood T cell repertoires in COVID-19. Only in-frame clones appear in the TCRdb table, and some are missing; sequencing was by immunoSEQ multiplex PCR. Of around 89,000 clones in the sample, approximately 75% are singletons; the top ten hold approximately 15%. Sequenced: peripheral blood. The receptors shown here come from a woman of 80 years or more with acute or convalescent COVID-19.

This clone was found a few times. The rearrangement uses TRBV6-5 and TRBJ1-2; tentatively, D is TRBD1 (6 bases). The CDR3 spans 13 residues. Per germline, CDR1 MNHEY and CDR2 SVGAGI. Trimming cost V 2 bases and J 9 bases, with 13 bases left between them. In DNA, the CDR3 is TGTGCCAGCAGTTACGGTCAGGGGAGACGCTACACCTTC. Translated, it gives CASSYGQGRRYTF.

CDR3 residues: CASSDDRGLGNTIYF. The CDR3 DNA reads as TGTGCCAGCAGCGACGACAGGGGGCTTGGAAACACCATATATTTT. The chain uses TRBV7-9 and TRBJ1-3; 10 nucleotides match TRBD1. The CDR3 runs to 15 residues. Trimming cost V 5 bases and J 3 bases; bases outside gene matches: 4. CDR1 is SEHNR and CDR2 is FQNEAQ in the germline V gene (reference sequence).

The CDR3 is CASSGQTTDTQYF. In nucleotides, the CDR3 is TGTGCCAGCAGCGGACAGACCACAGATACGCAGTATTTT. V usage is TRBV12-3 or TRBV12-4 and J usage is TRBJ2-3, with a weak D call TRBD1 (6 bases). The CDR3 has 13 amino acids. V lost 6 bases and J lost 2, with 9 bases in between.

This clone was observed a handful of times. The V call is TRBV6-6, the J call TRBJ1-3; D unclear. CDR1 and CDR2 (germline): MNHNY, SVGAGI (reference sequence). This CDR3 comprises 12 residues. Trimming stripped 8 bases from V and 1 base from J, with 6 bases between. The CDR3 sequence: CASGESGNTIYF. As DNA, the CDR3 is TGTGCCAGCGGAGAATCTGGAAACACCATATATTTT.

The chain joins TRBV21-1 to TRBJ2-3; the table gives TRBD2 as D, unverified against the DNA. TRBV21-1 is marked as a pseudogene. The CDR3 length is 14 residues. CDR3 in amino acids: CASSKGGLTDTQYF. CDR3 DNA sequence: TGTGCCAGCAGCAAAGGAGGACTCACAGATACGCAGTATTTT.

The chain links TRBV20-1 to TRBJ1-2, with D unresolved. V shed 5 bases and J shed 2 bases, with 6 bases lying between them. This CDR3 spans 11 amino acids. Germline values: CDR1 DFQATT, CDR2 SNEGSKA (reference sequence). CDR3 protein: CSADRNYGYTF. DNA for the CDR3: TGCAGTGCTGATCGGAACTATGGCTACACCTTC.

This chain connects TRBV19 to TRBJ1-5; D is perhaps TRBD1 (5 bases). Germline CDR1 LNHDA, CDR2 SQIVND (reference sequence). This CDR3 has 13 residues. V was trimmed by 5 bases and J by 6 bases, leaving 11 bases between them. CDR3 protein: CASSAGVGQPQHF. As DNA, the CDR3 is TGTGCCAGTAGTGCGGGGGTCGGTCAGCCCCAGCATTTT.

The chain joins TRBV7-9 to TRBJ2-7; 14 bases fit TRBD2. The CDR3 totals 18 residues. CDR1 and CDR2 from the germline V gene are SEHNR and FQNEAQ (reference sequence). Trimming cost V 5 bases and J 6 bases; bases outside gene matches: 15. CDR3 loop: CASSHIGLAGGRPSEQYF. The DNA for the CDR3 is TGTGCCAGCAGCCACATCGGACTAGCGGGGGGCCGCCCCTCCGAGCAGTACTTC.

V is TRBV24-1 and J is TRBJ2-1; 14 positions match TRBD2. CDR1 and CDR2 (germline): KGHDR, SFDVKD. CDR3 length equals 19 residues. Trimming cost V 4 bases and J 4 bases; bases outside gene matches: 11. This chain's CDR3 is CATSDSIRTSGGMYNEQFF. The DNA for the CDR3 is TGTGCCACCAGTGACTCAATTCGGACTAGCGGGGGGATGTACAATGAGCAGTTCTTC.

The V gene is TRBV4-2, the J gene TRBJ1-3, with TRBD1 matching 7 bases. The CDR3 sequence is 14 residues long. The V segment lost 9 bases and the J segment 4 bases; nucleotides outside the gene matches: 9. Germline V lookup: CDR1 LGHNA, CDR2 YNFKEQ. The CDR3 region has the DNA TGTGCCAGTCGACCTGGGACAGTCGGAAACACCATATATTTT. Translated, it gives CASRPGTVGNTIYF.